This is a list of T cell receptor beta chains from one sample in a study of OX40 agonist ivuxolimab in advanced cancers. Here immunoSEQ multiplex PCR was the method, and the copy in TCRdb shows in-frame clones only, minus some. The repertoire holds about 70,000 clones, with about 86% as singletons. Sequenced here: CD4+ or CD8+ T cells sorted from blood, sampled in a trial of the OX40 agonist ivuxolimab. These receptors all stem from an adult with an advanced solid tumor such as melanoma, head and neck, liver or kidney cancer. Each CDR3 is given with its conserved first and last residue. D genes are given only for firm matches. The size field is filled for only some rows; it gives once, few, many or a size class.

d_call j_call v_call cdr3_length clone_size cdr3_aa cdr3_nt
- TRBJ1-1 TRBV19 15 - CASSIARTENTEAFF TGTGCCAGTAGTATAGCCCGGACAGAGAACACTGAAGCTTTCTTT
- TRBJ1-2 TRBV2 13 - CASSEIRAKGYTF TGTGCCAGCAGTGAAATCAGGGCGAAAGGCTACACCTTC
- TRBJ1-5 TRBV19 12 once CASSMGDQPQHF TGTGCCAGTAGTATGGGGGACCAGCCCCAGCATTTT
- TRBJ2-3 TRBV7-3 12 - CASSLRSDTQYF TGTGCCAGCAGCTTACGGAGTGATACGCAGTATTTT
- TRBJ2-7 TRBV6-5 11 - CASSYVGEQYF TGTGCCAGCAGTTACGTGGGAGAGCAGTACTTC
- TRBJ1-1 TRBV11-2 13 - CASNTRGDGEAFF TGTGCCAGTAACACCCGGGGGGACGGGGAAGCTTTCTTT
- TRBJ1-3 TRBV7-8 16 - CASTPSPWGAGNTIYF TGTGCCAGCACCCCTAGCCCTTGGGGAGCTGGAAACACCATATATTTT
TRBD2 TRBJ2-2 TRBV27 14 - CASIRLAGTGELFF TGTGCCAGCATTCGACTAGCGGGAACCGGGGAGCTGTTTTTT
- TRBJ1-2 TRBV2 13 - CASSEAGAHGYTF TGTGCCAGCAGTGAAGCGGGGGCGCACGGCTACACCTTC
TRBD2 TRBJ2-1 TRBV20-1 11 - CSAKGGVRQFF TGCAGTGCCAAGGGAGGGGTGCGGCAGTTCTTC
- TRBJ2-3 TRBV5-4 16 - CASSLVSGAGTDTQYF TGTGCCAGCAGCTTGGTATCAGGGGCGGGTACAGATACGCAGTATTTT
TRBD1 TRBJ2-5 TRBV7-6 15 - CASSLTGTGGETQYF TGTGCCAGCAGCCTCACCGGGACAGGGGGAGAGACCCAGTACTTC
- TRBJ1-1 TRBV19 14 - CASSIIRGGTEAFF TGTGCCAGTAGTATAATCCGGGGCGGGACTGAAGCTTTCTTT
- TRBJ2-5 TRBV7-9 16 - CASSFGQGLIQETQYF TGTGCCAGCAGCTTTGGGCAGGGCCTTATCCAAGAGACCCAGTACTTC
TRBD2 TRBJ2-7 TRBV7-8 14 once CASSLGGLVGEQYF TGTGCCAGCAGCTTAGGGGGACTAGTGGGCGAGCAGTACTTC
TRBD1 TRBJ2-1 TRBV2 15 - CASSPGTGGYNEQFF TGTGCCAGCAGCCCCGGGACAGGGGGTTACAATGAGCAGTTCTTC
- TRBJ2-2 TRBV5-1 15 once CASSDQRANTGELFF TGCGCCAGCAGCGACCAGCGGGCGAACACCGGGGAGCTGTTTTTT